The present T cell receptor beta chain was sequenced within a study of shared clonotypes between healthy human individuals. The CDR3 runs 17 residues. V was pared by 4 bases and J by 4 bases, with 10 bases of the junction left unmatched. CDR1 and CDR2 (germline): SNHLY, FYNNEI. Study-level results: Clonotype sharing among donors was thought likely to change with sequencing depth.

Several immunoSEQ plates held equal portions of the genomic DNA taken from each subset. Only in-frame clones appear in the TCRdb table, and some are missing; sequencing was by immunoSEQ multiplex PCR. The profile shows over 1.4 million clones, approximately 97% of them singletons. A word on this clone: No antigen is known for it.

The V and J genes are TRBV2 and TRBJ2-2, with 9 bases lining up with TRBD2. The source material was naive CD4+ T cells sorted from blood. Subset of the sample: CD45RA+ positively selected. The TCR originated in a man aged 25-45 years in good health. DNA of the CDR3: TGTGCCAGCAGTGGGGTCGGCGGGAGGGCTAGCACCGGGGAGCTGTTTTTT. As protein: CASSGVGGRASTGELFF.